These 27 T cell receptor beta chains share one sample of origin, sequenced in a study of cytomegalovirus exposure and HLA in healthy donors. 60 Vbeta and 13 Jbeta primers were used in PCR. Repertoires were generated with immunoSEQ multiplex PCR, while TCRdb's copy carries only in-frame clones and drops some. In the table there are roughly 110,000 clones, 65% to 80% of which are singletons. Sequenced: PBMCs. Receptors were obtained from a man aged 60 to 69 in good health and CMV-seronegative.

This clone was found a few times. The chain is built from TRBV6-4 and TRBJ2-5; the D gene is possibly TRBD2 (6 bases). Germline CDR1 and CDR2: MRHNA and SNTAGT. Trimming removed 1 base from V and 0 bases from J, with 15 bases in between. The CDR3 is 17 residues long. Here the CDR3 DNA reads TGTGCCAGCAGTGACTGGACGGGGGACCCCTACCAAGAGACCCAGTACTTC. Protein: CASSDWTGDPYQETQYF.

This chain links TRBV5-4 with TRBJ1-1; weak D call: TRBD1 (5 bases). CDR3 length: 15 residues. Trimming took off 4 bases at V and 3 bases at J, with 16 bases between the two ends. CDR1 and CDR2 from the germline V gene are SGHNT and YYREEE (reference sequence). The CDR3: CASSATRAGDTEAFF. In DNA form, the CDR3 reads TGTGCCAGCAGCGCCACAAGGGCGGGGGACACTGAAGCTTTCTTT.

The CDR3, as DNA: TGTGCCAGCAGTCCGACAGTGGTGAACACTGAAGCTTTCTTT. Protein: CASSPTVVNTEAFF. The chain links TRBV5-8 to TRBJ1-1, with D maybe TRBD1 (5 bases). V was cut by 5 bases and J by 0 bases, with 11 bases left in between. The CDR3 loop spans 14 amino acids. Germline lookup yields CDR1 SGHTS and CDR2 YDEGEE.

This clone was recorded once. The V call is TRBV4-2, the J call TRBJ1-1, with 8 positions matching TRBD1. This CDR3 is built from 13 residues. From germline, CDR1 is LGHNA and CDR2 YNFKEQ. The J segment lost 7 bases and the V segment lost 2 bases, leaving 3 bases of the junction unmatched. CDR3 nucleotides: TGTGCCAGCAGCCAAAGGGGACAGGTTGAAGCTTTCTTT. Residues: CASSQRGQVEAFF.

With respect to this clone: The same CDR3 is also encoded by other DNA sequences in this sample. The rearrangement uses TRBV30 and TRBJ1-1, with D perhaps matching TRBD1 (5 bases). Germline values: CDR1 GTSNPN, CDR2 SVGIG (reference sequence). V was trimmed by 0 bases and J by 2 bases, leaving 7 bases between them. The CDR3 length is 13 residues. The CDR3 sequence: CAWSVQGNTEAFF. The CDR3 region has the DNA TGTGCCTGGAGTGTCCAGGGTAACACTGAAGCTTTCTTT.

The CDR3 reads CASSRNGAGELFF. In DNA, the CDR3 is TGTGCCAGCAGCCGAAACGGTGCCGGGGAGCTGTTTTTT. The chain joins TRBV7-3 to TRBJ2-2; D not resolved. Germline V gives CDR1 SGHTA, CDR2 FQGTGA. V lost 5 bases to trimming and J lost 6 bases, with 10 bases between them. The length of the CDR3 is 13 residues.

The count of this clone is one. The gene calls are TRBV7-9 and TRBJ2-3; TRBD1 aligns across 7 bases. The CDR3 consists of 15 residues. Losses at the gene ends were 5 bases for V and 4 bases for J; bases not matched to a gene: 9. CDR1 and CDR2 (germline): SEHNR, FQNEAQ (reference sequence). The CDR3 DNA reads TGTGCCAGCAGCCCTCACAGGGGTGGCGCAGATACGCAGTATTTT. Its translation is CASSPHRGGADTQYF.

V and J are TRBV6-1 and TRBJ1-2; no firm D call. Germline CDR1 is MNHNS and CDR2 is SASEGT. CDR3 length equals 12 residues. Trimming stripped 8 bases from V and 4 bases from J, with 11 bases between. The CDR3 loop is CASYDKLYGYTF. Here the CDR3 DNA reads TGTGCCAGCTACGACAAACTCTATGGCTACACCTTC.

This chain uses TRBV6-5 with TRBJ2-2; tentative D call: TRBD2 (6 bases). The CDR3 runs to 15 residues. The V and J ends lost 2 bases and 6 bases respectively, with 13 bases between them. Germline lookup yields CDR1 MNHEY and CDR2 SVGAGI. This CDR3 reads CASSYRGNGPGELFF. The CDR3, as DNA: TGTGCCAGCAGTTACCGGGGGAATGGGCCCGGGGAGCTGTTTTTT.

The chain couples TRBV6-1 to TRBJ1-5; D is undetermined. CDR1 is MNHNS, CDR2 SASEGT, per germline. The CDR3 consists of 18 residues. The ends were cut back, 3 bases at V and 2 bases at J, with 20 bases in the middle. Written as DNA, the CDR3 is TGTGCCAGCAGTGACATACCCCGGAGGGATGGGGGCAATCAGCCCCAGCATTTT. Protein: CASSDIPRRDGGNQPQHF.

The chain combines TRBV2 with TRBJ2-2; tentatively, D is TRBD2 (5 bases). Germline CDR1 reads SNHLY; CDR2 reads FYNNEI. This CDR3 spans 14 amino acids. Deletions cut 4 bases from V and 6 bases from J, with 12 bases between. Here the CDR3 DNA reads TGTGCCAGCAGTGCTAGCATGATCGCCGGGGAGCTGTTTTTT. Its translation: CASSASMIAGELFF.

This sequence joins TRBV19 and TRBJ1-5, with D perhaps TRBD1 (5 bases). CDR3 length: 13 amino acids. The germline V gene encodes CDR1 LNHDA and CDR2 SQIVND (reference sequence). Trimming shortened V by 6 bases and J by 0 bases, and 6 bases separated the two germline ends. In DNA, the CDR3 is TGTGCCAGTAGGACAGATAGCAATCAGCCCCAGCATTTT. Translation: CASRTDSNQPQHF.

This clone appeared once. The chain uses TRBV15 and TRBJ1-2; TRBD1 might be the D (5 bases). The CDR3 has 13 residues. V lost 3 bases and J lost 13, with 18 bases in between. CDR1 and CDR2 from the germline V gene are LNHNV and YYDKDF (reference sequence). The CDR3 loop reads CATSRDRQSDRTF. CDR3 nucleotides: TGTGCCACCAGCAGGGATAGACAGTCAGATCGCACCTTC.

The rearrangement links TRBV6-6 to TRBJ1-5; D might be TRBD1 (5 bases). Trimming cost V 6 bases and J 0 bases, with 12 bases left between them. The germline V gene encodes CDR1 MNHNY and CDR2 SVGAGI (reference sequence). The CDR3 length is 15 residues. The CDR3 spells CASRGRGYSNQPQHF. In DNA, the CDR3 is TGTGCCAGCAGGGGGAGGGGTTATAGCAATCAGCCCCAGCATTTT.

The chain combines TRBV19 with TRBJ2-5, with TRBD1 as a possible D gene (6 bases). Between the trimmed V and J ends, which lost 9 bases and 3 bases, there was a span of 14 bases. The CDR3 covers 13 residues. CDR1 is LNHDA, CDR2 SQIVND, per germline (reference sequence). In DNA, the CDR3 is TGTGCCAGCACGACAGGAGACAAAGAGACCCAGTACTTC. This sequence encodes CASTTGDKETQYF.

This chain connects TRBV4-1 to TRBJ2-4, with D possibly being TRBD1 (6 bases). Germline-derived CDR1 and CDR2 are MGHRA and YSYEKL. V was pared by 4 bases and J by 7 bases, with 11 bases between. The CDR3 totals 13 residues. CDR3 in DNA: TGCGCCAGCAGCCGGATTCAGGGGAACATTCAGTACTTC. It yields the protein CASSRIQGNIQYF.

This chain joins TRBV7-3 and TRBJ1-1; D remains unclear. The V gene's germline CDR1 is SGHTA and CDR2 FQGTGA. V dropped 4 bases and J dropped 3 bases, with 9 bases sitting between them. The CDR3 length is 13 residues. The CDR3 DNA reads as TGTGCCAGCAGCTACTTCCGGGACACTGAAGCTTTCTTT. Amino acids: CASSYFRDTEAFF.

This clone showed up just once. In DNA form, the CDR3 reads TGCGCCAGCAGCTTAGGACAGGCTGATGAGCAGTTCTTC. This codes for CASSLGQADEQFF. The V call is TRBV5-1, the J call TRBJ2-1; the match to TRBD1 covers 7 bases. There are 13 residues in the CDR3. The junction had 4 bases not matched to a gene; V was cut back by 2 bases and J by 8 bases. Germline CDR1 is SGHRS and CDR2 is YFSETQ. The full variable domain, its missing parts supplied by reference TRBV5-1 and TRBJ2-1, is KAGVTQTPRYLIKTRGQQVTLSCSPISGHRSVSWYQQTPGQGLQFLFEYFSETQRNKGNFPGRFSGRQFSNSRSEMNVSTLELGDSALYLCASSLGQADEQFFGPGTRLTVL.

With regard to this clone: One end of the junction does not line up with germline, which may come from a read error. This chain joins TRBV7-2 and TRBJ1-3, with D unclear. The germline CDR1 and CDR2 sequences are SGHTA and FQGNSA. The CDR3 length is 13 residues. CDR3 sequence (DNA): TGTGCCAGCACCTTAAGCGGGGGAAACACCATATATTTT. Translated: CASTLSGGNTIYF.

Only a few counts were recorded for this clone. The chain has TRBV5-1 and TRBJ2-5, with TRBD2 identical over 9 bases. This CDR3 comprises 15 residues. Trimming at V came to 4 bases and at J to 0 bases, leaving 4 bases not matched to a gene. The germline gives CDR1 SGHRS, CDR2 YFSETQ. DNA of the CDR3: TGCGCCAGCAGCCTTAGCGGGGGAAACCAAGAGACCCAGTACTTC. Protein product: CASSLSGGNQETQYF.

This clone appeared once. The chain carries TRBV13 and TRBJ2-3, with 8 bases that match TRBD1. There are 15 residues in the CDR3. Germline values: CDR1 PRHDT, CDR2 FYEKMQ (reference sequence). V shed 1 base and J 3 bases; nucleotides not matched to a gene: 3. The CDR3 is CASSLVGQGTDTQYF. The DNA of the CDR3 is TGTGCCAGCAGCTTAGTTGGACAGGGTACAGATACGCAGTATTTT.

The rearrangement joins TRBV10-3 to TRBJ1-1; D perhaps matches TRBD1 (5 bases). This CDR3 has 14 amino acids. CDR1 is ENHRY, CDR2 SYGVKD, per germline. V was pared by 0 bases and J by 7 bases, with 12 bases between. CDR3 sequence reads: CAISESRQQDEAFF. The CDR3 coding sequence is TGTGCCATCAGTGAGTCGCGACAGCAAGATGAAGCTTTCTTT.

In nucleotides, the CDR3 is TGTGCCAGCAGTTTAGCGTCGGGAAACAGATACACCGGGGAGCTGTTTTTT. Translation gives CASSLASGNRYTGELFF. V usage is TRBV28 and J usage is TRBJ2-2; perhaps TRBD2 as D (5 bases). The length of the CDR3 is 17 residues. The V gene's germline CDR1 is MDHEN and CDR2 SYDVKM. The V and J ends lost 2 bases and 3 bases respectively, with 16 bases between them.

This chain joins TRBV6-6 and TRBJ1-3; D remains unclear. The CDR3 is made up of 13 amino acids. CDR1 is MNHNY and CDR2 is SVGAGI in the germline V gene (reference sequence). Trimming took off 7 bases at V and 1 base at J, with 8 bases between the two ends. CDR3 coding DNA: TGTGCCAGCATGAGGCAGTCTGGAAACACCATATATTTT. It translates to CASMRQSGNTIYF.

This chain connects TRBV14 to TRBJ2-5, with a tentative D call TRBD1 (5 bases). With 1 base removed from V and 8 bases from J, the gap between germline ends came to 8 bases. Germline CDR1 reads SGHDN; CDR2 reads FVKESK. The CDR3 runs to 12 residues. The CDR3, as DNA: TGTGCCAGCAGCCAAGGCGACAGTACCCAGTACTTC. As protein: CASSQGDSTQYF.

CDR3 nucleotides: TGTGCCAGCAGCTTGGCCCCCAGCGGGGGGGGCGCAGATACGCAGTATTTT. Translated, it gives CASSLAPSGGGADTQYF. The V gene is TRBV5-4, the J gene TRBJ2-3; 10 nucleotides line up with TRBD2. The CDR3 covers 17 residues. J lost 4 bases, V lost 0 bases, and 8 bases had no gene match. CDR1 and CDR2 (germline): SGHNT, YYREEE (reference sequence). Full variable domain (outside the CDR3, taken from reference TRBV5-4 and TRBJ2-3): ETGVTQSPTHLIKTRGQQVTLRCSSQSGHNTVSWYQQALGQGPQFIFQYYREEENGRGNFPPRFSGLQFPNYSSELNVNALELDDSALYLCASSLAPSGGGADTQYFGPGTRLTVL.

The chain recombines TRBV5-6 with TRBJ2-3, with D possibly TRBD1 on 6 matching bases. The CDR3 is 15 amino acids. The germline CDR1 and CDR2 sequences are SGHDT and YYEEEE. V lost 0 bases and J lost 3, with 11 bases in between. The CDR3 here is CASSLEGDGTDTQYF. DNA for the CDR3: TGTGCCAGCAGCTTGGAGGGGGACGGTACAGATACGCAGTATTTT.